This TCR beta chain was sequenced during a study of OX40 agonist ivuxolimab in advanced cancers. Germline V CDR1 and CDR2: LGHNA, YSLEER. V shed 1 base and J 3 bases; nucleotides not matched to a gene: 5. This CDR3 is 16 amino acids long. Data came from immunoSEQ multiplex PCR; TCRdb stores just in-frame clones and leaves some out. There are fewer than 65,000 clones in the sample; 90% to 95% occur only once, and less than 5% lies in the top ten. The material was CD4+ or CD8+ T cells sorted from blood, obtained in a trial of the OX40 agonist ivuxolimab. This sequence joins TRBV4-3 and TRBJ2-7; 11 positions agree with TRBD2. This TCR came from an adult with an advanced solid tumor such as melanoma, head and neck, liver or kidney cancer. CDR3 sequence: CASSQVVGLADYEQYF. The CDR3 DNA sequence: TGCGCCAGCAGCCAAGTAGTGGGACTAGCGGACTACGAGCAGTACTTC.